The 10 T cell receptor beta chains below were found in one sample sequenced in a study of cytomegalovirus exposure and HLA in healthy donors. PCR was performed using 60 Vbeta and 13 Jbeta primers. The protocol was immunoSEQ multiplex PCR, while the TCRdb copy is restricted to in-frame clones and leaves out a portion. The repertoire consists of about 150,000 clones, with 63% occurring once and the leading ten covering about 7.1%. Sequenced: PBMCs. These receptors originate from an older woman in good health and CMV-seropositive.

CDR3 coding DNA: TGTGCCAGCAGCTTTCCGGGTTATACGCAGTATTTT. Translated: CASSFPGYTQYF. The V and J genes are TRBV7-3 and TRBJ2-3; D is unclear. Germline loops: CDR1 SGHTA, CDR2 FQGTGA. This CDR3 has 12 residues. Deletions cut 3 bases from V and 7 bases from J, with 8 bases between.

This chain connects TRBV19 to TRBJ2-1; TRBD2 agrees at 7 bases. This CDR3 contains 16 residues. The germline gives CDR1 LNHDA, CDR2 SQIVND (reference sequence). Trimming cost V 5 bases and J 2 bases; bases outside gene matches: 9. CDR3 region: CASSAGDGGPYNEQFF. The CDR3 coding sequence is TGTGCCAGTAGTGCGGGGGACGGAGGCCCCTACAATGAGCAGTTCTTC.

This rearrangement joins TRBV28 to TRBJ1-5; the D gene is possibly TRBD1 (6 bases). CDR1 and CDR2 from the germline V gene are MDHEN and SYDVKM. This CDR3 contains 15 residues. V was shortened by 5 bases and J by 5 bases, with 16 bases between the two germline ends. The CDR3 nucleotides are TGTGCCAGCAGTCAGACAGGCAATTTCGATCAGCCCCAGCATTTT. It is translated as CASSQTGNFDQPQHF.

This chain joins TRBV28 and TRBJ2-1, with TRBD2 identical over 7 bases. Trimming at V came to 6 bases and at J to 4 bases, leaving 9 bases not matched to a gene. Looked up from germline, CDR1 is MDHEN and CDR2 is SYDVKM. The CDR3 is 15 amino acids. The CDR3 loop reads CASRSLAPAYNEQFF. Written as DNA, the CDR3 is TGTGCCAGCAGGTCACTAGCGCCGGCGTACAATGAGCAGTTCTTC. Variable domain in full (rest from reference TRBV28 and TRBJ2-1): DVKVTQSSRYLVKRTGEKVFLECVQDMDHENMFWYRQDPGLGLRLIYFSYDVKMKEKGDIPEGYSVSREKKERFSLILESASTNQTSMYLCASRSLAPAYNEQFFGPGTRLTVL.

Note on this clone: Within the sample, other DNA sequences also encode this same CDR3. CDR3 DNA sequence: TGTGCCAGCAGTTCCCGGTGGGGCGGGAGGAAGTACTTC. The encoded protein is CASSSRWGGRKYF. V and J are TRBV28 and TRBJ2-7, with TRBD2 matching over 8 bases. V dropped 4 bases and J dropped 11; count of bases not matched to a gene: 10. The CDR3 has 13 amino acids. Germline-derived CDR1 and CDR2 are MDHEN and SYDVKM.

The chain links TRBV7-9 to TRBJ2-3, with 8 bases identical to TRBD2. The CDR3 is 14 amino acids. V was clipped by 5 bases and J by 1 base; unmatched bases: 2. Germline V gene sequence: CDR1 SEHNR, CDR2 FQNEAQ (reference sequence). CDR3 residues: CASSQTSGTDTQYF. In nucleotides, the CDR3 is TGTGCCAGCAGCCAGACTAGCGGCACAGATACGCAGTATTTT. The complete variable domain, with remaining parts taken from reference TRBV7-9 and TRBJ2-3, reads DTGVSQNPRHKITKRGQNVTFRCDPISEHNRLYWYRQTLGQGPEFLTYFQNEAQLEKSRLLSDRFSAERPKGSFSTLEIQRTEQGDSAMYLCASSQTSGTDTQYFGPGTRLTVL.

CDR3 protein: CASSFNILNTEAFF. CDR3 nucleotides: TGTGCCAGCAGCTTTAACATCTTGAACACTGAAGCTTTCTTT. This chain joins TRBV7-8 and TRBJ1-1; no clear D. Trimming stripped 3 bases from V and 0 bases from J, with 8 bases between. The CDR3 loop spans 14 amino acids. The germline gives CDR1 SGHVS, CDR2 FQNEAQ.

This clone has only one observation. The J gene is TRBJ2-1, the V gene TRBV10-3, with 7 nucleotides matching TRBD2. V shed 10 bases, J shed 8 bases, and the junction held 17 bases outside the gene matches. This CDR3 has 15 residues. Germline loops: CDR1 ENHRY, CDR2 SYGVKD. The CDR3 loop reads CATIVRLAPIDEQFF. The DNA of the CDR3 is TGTGCCACCATTGTGAGACTAGCACCGATAGATGAGCAGTTCTTC.

CDR3: CASSPDRGNYNEQFF. The CDR3 coding sequence is TGCGCCAGCAGCCCGGACAGGGGGAACTACAATGAGCAGTTCTTC. The genes are TRBV5-1 and TRBJ2-1; 10 bases are a match to TRBD1. Per the germline V gene, CDR1 is SGHRS and CDR2 is YFSETQ. Losses at the gene ends were 4 bases for V and 3 bases for J; bases not matched to a gene: 4. This CDR3 is built from 15 residues.

The chain couples TRBV7-6 to TRBJ2-7; 9 nucleotides agree with TRBD2. The CDR3 is 13 amino acids. Looked up from germline, CDR1 is SGHVS and CDR2 is FNYEAQ. The trim removed 1 base at V and 9 bases at J, leaving 4 bases unmatched. The DNA for the CDR3 is TGTGCCAGCAGCTTAGAACTAGCGGGTATGCAGTACTTC. Amino acids: CASSLELAGMQYF.